These T cell receptor beta chains were read from a single sample in a study of identical twins. Using its own MiXCR run on the 5' RACE reads, TCRdb lists one record per CDR3 protein. The sample has about 200,000 distinct CDR3 sequences, about 10% seen once. Material: memory T cells sorted from blood. All receptors come from a man aged 50 or older in good health. The CDR3 runs from the conserved cysteine through the conserved F or W. The order of the fields is D gene, clone size, V gene, CDR3 length, J gene, CDR3 DNA, CDR3 protein. The D gene is left open where the match is weak. Only part of the rows carry a size: once, few, many, or a class if the clone is expanded.

D: -
size: many
V: TRBV4-3
length: 18
J: TRBJ2-1
DNA: TGCGCCAGCAGCCGTATGTATTTTAGCGGACGGGCCGACAATGAGCAGTTCTTC
CDR3: CASSRMYFSGRADNEQFF

D: -
size: many
V: TRBV13
length: 12
J: TRBJ2-1
DNA: TGTGCCAGCAGCCTCGTCTACAATGAGCAGTTCTTC
CDR3: CASSLVYNEQFF

D: TRBD2
size: few
V: TRBV11-2
length: 19
J: TRBJ2-3
DNA: TGTGCCAGCAGCTCTCGACTAGCGGGAGGGAGTTCTAGCACAGATACGCAGTATTTT
CDR3: CASSSRLAGGSSSTDTQYF

D: -
size: -
V: TRBV6-1
length: 15
J: TRBJ2-5
DNA: TGTGCCAGCAGCCAACGGCTCGATGGCGAAGAGACCCAGTACTTC
CDR3: CASSQRLDGEETQYF

D: -
size: many
V: TRBV5-1
length: 16
J: TRBJ2-2
DNA: TGCGCCAGCAGCTTGGCTCCAGGGGCGAATACCGGGGAGCTGTTTTTT
CDR3: CASSLAPGANTGELFF

D: TRBD1
size: few
V: TRBV20-1
length: 14
J: TRBJ1-2
DNA: TGCAGTGCCGACTCGGGACAGGGGAACTATGGCTACACCTTC
CDR3: CSADSGQGNYGYTF

D: TRBD1
size: -
V: TRBV4-3
length: 16
J: TRBJ2-1
DNA: TGCGCCAGCAGCAGATACGGGACAGGGGTCGGCAATGAGCAGTTCTTC
CDR3: CASSRYGTGVGNEQFF

D: TRBD1
size: many
V: TRBV5-1
length: 16
J: TRBJ2-5
DNA: TGCGCCAGCAGCTATACCGGGACAGGGTCCCAAGAGACCCAGTACTTC
CDR3: CASSYTGTGSQETQYF

D: -
size: few
V: TRBV9
length: 14
J: TRBJ2-5
DNA: TGTGCCAGCAGCGTAGGGGGTGGTCAAGAGACCCAGTACTTC
CDR3: CASSVGGGQETQYF

D: -
size: few
V: TRBV12-5
length: 13
J: TRBJ2-7
DNA: TGTGCTAGTGGTTTGGTACGGACCCACGAGCAGTACTTC
CDR3: CASGLVRTHEQYF

D: -
size: -
V: TRBV27
length: 13
J: TRBJ1-1
DNA: TGTGCCAGCAGTATACAGGTTGGCACTGAAGCTTTCTTT
CDR3: CASSIQVGTEAFF

D: TRBD1
size: few
V: TRBV20-1
length: 15
J: TRBJ2-1
DNA: TGCAGTGCTACCACAGGGGTTGGCTCCTACAATGAGCAGTTCTTC
CDR3: CSATTGVGSYNEQFF

D: TRBD2
size: -
V: TRBV2
length: 15
J: TRBJ2-1
DNA: TGTGCCAGCAGTGAAGGGACTAGCTCTCGGAGTGAGCAGTTCTTC
CDR3: CASSEGTSSRSEQFF

D: -
size: few
V: TRBV28
length: 16
J: TRBJ2-7
DNA: TGTGCCAGCAGTTTCTCCATTCTGACGGCCTCCTACGAGCAGTACTTC
CDR3: CASSFSILTASYEQYF

D: TRBD1
size: -
V: TRBV5-6
length: 13
J: TRBJ1-2
DNA: TGTGCCAGCAGCTACAGGGGATTTGCTGGCTACACCTTC
CDR3: CASSYRGFAGYTF

D: TRBD2
size: many
V: TRBV12-3/TRBV12-4
length: 13
J: TRBJ2-7
DNA: TGTGCCAGCAGTTTGACTAGCGGGTACGAGCAGTACTTC
CDR3: CASSLTSGYEQYF

D: -
size: -
V: TRBV27
length: 15
J: TRBJ2-7
DNA: TGTGCCAGCAGGATGGACAGTCGGGCAACCTACGAGCAGTACTTC
CDR3: CASRMDSRATYEQYF

D: -
size: -
V: TRBV11-2
length: 13
J: TRBJ1-3
DNA: TGTGCCAGCAGCTCCCTAGGTGGAAACACCATATATTTT
CDR3: CASSSLGGNTIYF

D: -
size: many
V: TRBV10-3
length: 13
J: TRBJ1-1
DNA: TGTGCCATCGCCCCAGGGACGAACACTGAAGCTTTCTTT
CDR3: CAIAPGTNTEAFF

D: -
size: few
V: TRBV6-1
length: 16
J: TRBJ2-5
DNA: TGTGCCAGCAGGCCCAATGCAGGGGTAGTATATGAGACCCAGTACTTC
CDR3: CASRPNAGVVYETQYF

D: TRBD1
size: -
V: TRBV7-2
length: 15
J: TRBJ1-5
DNA: TGTGCCAGCAGCTTTAAGATACAGGGGCACCAGCCCCAGCATTTT
CDR3: CASSFKIQGHQPQHF

D: TRBD1
size: many
V: TRBV12-3/TRBV12-4
length: 16
J: TRBJ2-4
DNA: TGTGCCAGCAGTATTATTGGGAAGGGGGCTAGAAACATTCAGTACTTC
CDR3: CASSIIGKGARNIQYF

D: -
size: many
V: TRBV12-3/TRBV12-4
length: 14
J: TRBJ2-5
DNA: TGTGCCAGCAGTTTAGGCCGACCCCTGGAGACCCAGTACTTC
CDR3: CASSLGRPLETQYF

D: TRBD1
size: few
V: TRBV5-1
length: 13
J: TRBJ2-7
DNA: TGCGCCAGCAGCCCTGGACAGGGCGGGGAGCAGTACTTC
CDR3: CASSPGQGGEQYF

D: -
size: many
V: TRBV4-3
length: 15
J: TRBJ2-1
DNA: TGCGCCAGCAGCCTTGCGGGACAGACCTACAATGAGCAGTTCTTC
CDR3: CASSLAGQTYNEQFF

D: -
size: few
V: TRBV29-1
length: 12
J: TRBJ2-3
DNA: TGCAGCGTCCTAGAAAAAATAGATACGCAGTATTTT
CDR3: CSVLEKIDTQYF

D: TRBD2
size: few
V: TRBV20-1
length: 15
J: TRBJ2-1
DNA: TGCAGTGCCCGGGAGGGACTAGCGGGAGTTTTTGAGCAGTTCTTC
CDR3: CSAREGLAGVFEQFF

D: -
size: many
V: TRBV4-3
length: 14
J: TRBJ1-2
DNA: TGCGCCAGCAGCCAAGACGGCAGGAACTATGGCTACACCTTC
CDR3: CASSQDGRNYGYTF

D: TRBD1
size: few
V: TRBV6-1
length: 13
J: TRBJ2-5
DNA: TGTGCCAGCAGTAAGACAGGGTGGGAGACCCAGTACTTC
CDR3: CASSKTGWETQYF

D: -
size: -
V: TRBV6-2/TRBV6-3
length: 14
J: TRBJ1-5
DNA: TGTGCCAGCAGTTTTTACAGGGAAAATCAGCCCCAGCATTTT
CDR3: CASSFYRENQPQHF

D: TRBD2
size: -
V: TRBV28
length: 15
J: TRBJ2-4
DNA: TGTGCCAGCAGTTTAGGGCGGGGGGGCGGAAACATTCAGTACTTC
CDR3: CASSLGRGGGNIQYF

D: TRBD1
size: -
V: TRBV28
length: 14
J: TRBJ2-7
DNA: TGTGCCAGCAGTTTACGGGGACAGGGCGATGAGCAGTACTTC
CDR3: CASSLRGQGDEQYF

D: -
size: few
V: TRBV14
length: 14
J: TRBJ1-6
DNA: TGTGCCAGCAGCCAAGCGCGGCGGAATTCACCCCTCCACTTT
CDR3: CASSQARRNSPLHF

D: TRBD1
size: few
V: TRBV10-3
length: 18
J: TRBJ2-2
DNA: TGTGCCATCAGTGAGAAGGAACCGGGACAGGGGAAAACCGGGGAGCTGTTTTTT
CDR3: CAISEKEPGQGKTGELFF

D: TRBD2
size: many
V: TRBV4-2
length: 15
J: TRBJ2-5
DNA: TGTGCCAGCAGCCAAGATGTCAGCGGGAGAGGGACCCAGTACTTC
CDR3: CASSQDVSGRGTQYF

D: -
size: few
V: TRBV15
length: 16
J: TRBJ1-5
DNA: TGTGCCACCAGCAGGGCATCGGGGGGGCTCAATCAGCCCCAGCATTTT
CDR3: CATSRASGGLNQPQHF

D: TRBD1
size: -
V: TRBV20-1
length: 15
J: TRBJ2-2
DNA: TGCAGTGCTAGAGATGGGGACAGAAACACCGGGGAGCTGTTTTTT
CDR3: CSARDGDRNTGELFF

D: -
size: few
V: TRBV20-1
length: 15
J: TRBJ2-3
DNA: TGCAGTGCTAGAGATTTACAGAAGAGCACAGATACGCAGTATTTT
CDR3: CSARDLQKSTDTQYF

D: -
size: few
V: TRBV6-2/TRBV6-3
length: 13
J: TRBJ1-4
DNA: TGTGCCAGTCGGAGAACAGTTCCCGAAAAACTGTTTTTT
CDR3: CASRRTVPEKLFF